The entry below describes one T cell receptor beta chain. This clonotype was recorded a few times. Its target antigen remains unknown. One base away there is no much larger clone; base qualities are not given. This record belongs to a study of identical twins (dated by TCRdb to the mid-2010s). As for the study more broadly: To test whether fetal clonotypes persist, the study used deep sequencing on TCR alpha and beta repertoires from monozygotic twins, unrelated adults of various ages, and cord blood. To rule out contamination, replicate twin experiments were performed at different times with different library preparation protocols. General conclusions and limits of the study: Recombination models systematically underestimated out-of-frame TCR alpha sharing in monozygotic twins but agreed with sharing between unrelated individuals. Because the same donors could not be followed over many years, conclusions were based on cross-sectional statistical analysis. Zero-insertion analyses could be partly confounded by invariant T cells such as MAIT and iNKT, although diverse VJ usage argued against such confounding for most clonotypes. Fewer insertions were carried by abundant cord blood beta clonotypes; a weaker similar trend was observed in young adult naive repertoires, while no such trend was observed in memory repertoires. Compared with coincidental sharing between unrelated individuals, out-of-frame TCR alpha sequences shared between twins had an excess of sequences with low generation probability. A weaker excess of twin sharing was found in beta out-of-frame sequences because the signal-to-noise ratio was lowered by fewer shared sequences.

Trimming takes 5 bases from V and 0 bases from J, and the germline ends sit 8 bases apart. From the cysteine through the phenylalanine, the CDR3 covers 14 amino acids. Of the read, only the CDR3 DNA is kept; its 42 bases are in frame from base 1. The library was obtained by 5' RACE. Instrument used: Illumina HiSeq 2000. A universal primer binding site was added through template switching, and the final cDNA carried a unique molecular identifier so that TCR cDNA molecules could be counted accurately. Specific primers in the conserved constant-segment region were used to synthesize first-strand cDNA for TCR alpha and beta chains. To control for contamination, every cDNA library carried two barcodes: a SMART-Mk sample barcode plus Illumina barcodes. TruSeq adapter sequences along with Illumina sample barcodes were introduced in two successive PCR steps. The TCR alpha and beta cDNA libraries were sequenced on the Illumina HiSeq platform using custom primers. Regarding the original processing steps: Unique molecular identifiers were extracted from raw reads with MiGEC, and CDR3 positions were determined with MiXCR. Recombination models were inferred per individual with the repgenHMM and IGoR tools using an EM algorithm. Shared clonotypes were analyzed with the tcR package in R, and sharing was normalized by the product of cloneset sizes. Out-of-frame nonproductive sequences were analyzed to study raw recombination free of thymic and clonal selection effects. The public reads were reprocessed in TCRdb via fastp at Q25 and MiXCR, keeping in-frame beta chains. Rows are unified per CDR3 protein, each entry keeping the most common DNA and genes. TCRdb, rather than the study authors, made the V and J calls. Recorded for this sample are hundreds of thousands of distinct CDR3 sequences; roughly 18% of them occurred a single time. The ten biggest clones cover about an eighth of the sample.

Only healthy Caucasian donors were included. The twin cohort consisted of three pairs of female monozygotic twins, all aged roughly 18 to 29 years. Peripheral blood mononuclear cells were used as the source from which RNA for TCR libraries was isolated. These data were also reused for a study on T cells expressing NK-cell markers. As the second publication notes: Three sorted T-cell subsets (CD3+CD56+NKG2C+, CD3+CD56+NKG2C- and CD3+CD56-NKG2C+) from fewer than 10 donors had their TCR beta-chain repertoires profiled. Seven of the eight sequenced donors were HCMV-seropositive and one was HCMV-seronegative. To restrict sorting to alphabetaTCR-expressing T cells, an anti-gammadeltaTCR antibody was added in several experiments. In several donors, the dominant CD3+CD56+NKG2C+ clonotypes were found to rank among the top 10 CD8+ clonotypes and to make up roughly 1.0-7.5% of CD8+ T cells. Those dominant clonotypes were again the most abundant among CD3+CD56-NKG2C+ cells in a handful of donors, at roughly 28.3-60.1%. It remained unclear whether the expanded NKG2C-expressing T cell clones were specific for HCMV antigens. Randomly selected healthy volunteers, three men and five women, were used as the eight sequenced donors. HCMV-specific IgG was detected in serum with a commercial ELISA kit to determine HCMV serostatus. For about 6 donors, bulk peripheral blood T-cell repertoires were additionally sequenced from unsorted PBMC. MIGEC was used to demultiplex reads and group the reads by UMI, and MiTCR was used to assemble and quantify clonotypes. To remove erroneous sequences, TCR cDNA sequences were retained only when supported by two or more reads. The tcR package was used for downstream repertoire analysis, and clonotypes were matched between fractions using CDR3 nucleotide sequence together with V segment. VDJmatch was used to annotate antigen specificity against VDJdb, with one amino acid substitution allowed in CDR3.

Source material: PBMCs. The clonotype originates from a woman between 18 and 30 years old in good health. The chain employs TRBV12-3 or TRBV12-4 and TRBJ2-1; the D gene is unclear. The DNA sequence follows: TGTGCCAGCAGTGCCCCGTCCTCCTACAATGAGCAGTTCTTC. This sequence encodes CASSAPSSYNEQFF.